This is a list of T cell receptor beta chains from one sample in a study of blood T cell repertoires in COVID-19. Sequenced by immunoSEQ multiplex PCR; TCRdb stores in-frame clones only, minus some. Of more than 250,000 clones in the sample, roughly 85% are singletons; the top ten hold 5%. What was sequenced was PBMCs or T cells enriched from blood (not recorded which). The source of these receptors is a man in his forties who had been exposed to COVID-19. CDR3s include the opening cysteine and the closing phenylalanine or tryptophan. Each record gives: D gene, V gene, J gene, CDR3 DNA, CDR3 protein. A D gene is named only where the DNA matches it firmly.

TRBD1	TRBV5-1	TRBJ1-4	TGCGCCAGCAATGCTCTAGAGGGACAGGGTTTGAAACTGTTTTTT	CASNALEGQGLKLFF
TRBD2	TRBV12-3/TRBV12-4	TRBJ2-7	TGTGCCAGCAGGGCGGGAGGGCCGGAGCAGTACTTC	CASRAGGPEQYF
NA	TRBV4-1	TRBJ2-1	TGCGCCAGCAGCCAAGGGGGGCGCCGACACGATGAGCAGTTCTTC	CASSQGGRRHDEQFF
NA	TRBV23-1	TRBJ2-7	TGCGCCAGCACCCGACGCGTGGACTCTACTAATGACTACGAGCAGTACTTC	CASTRRVDSTNDYEQYF
NA	TRBV10-2	TRBJ1-1	TGCGCCAGCAGTTCACAGTCCATGAACACTGAAGCTTTCTTT	CASSSQSMNTEAFF
NA	TRBV7-2	TRBJ2-1	TGTGCCAGCAACCCCGGGGGTAACAATGAGCAGTTCTTC	CASNPGGNNEQFF
NA	TRBV18	TRBJ1-5	TGTGCCAGCTCACTCGGATCGGGGCAGCCCCAGCATTTT	CASSLGSGQPQHF
NA	TRBV9	TRBJ1-4	TGTGCCAGCAGCGTCGGAGGAGATGAAAAACTGTTTTTT	CASSVGGDEKLFF
NA	TRBV29-1	TRBJ2-7	TGCAGCGTTGAGGGCACAAATCCCGAGCAGTACTTC	CSVEGTNPEQYF
NA	TRBV18	TRBJ2-3	TGTGCCAGCTCACCACCATACACAGATACGCAGTATTTT	CASSPPYTDTQYF
NA	TRBV30	TRBJ2-7	TGTGCCTGGAGTCCGGGAAACTACGAGCAGTACTTC	CAWSPGNYEQYF
NA	TRBV7-2	TRBJ2-1	TGTGCCAGCAGTCTGCTGAACAGGGTAGGTGAGCAGTTCTTC	CASSLLNRVGEQFF
TRBD1	TRBV18	TRBJ1-2	TGTGCCAGCTCACCACGGTTGGACAGGGAATTATTTGGCTACACCTTC	CASSPRLDRELFGYTF
NA	TRBV19	TRBJ2-7	TGTGCCAGCGGAGGGCTAAGAACCTACGAGCAGTACTTC	CASGGLRTYEQYF
TRBD1	TRBV27	TRBJ2-7	TGTGCCAGCAGTCTGGATGGACAGGGGTCCTACGAGCAGTACTTC	CASSLDGQGSYEQYF
NA	TRBV21-1	TRBJ2-1	TGTGCCAGCAGCAAGGTTGACGGACTAGCGGGGAATGAGCAGTTCTTC	CASSKVDGLAGNEQFF
TRBD2	TRBV4-2	TRBJ2-7	TGTGCCAGCAGCACGGGGGGGGGCGACGAGCAGTACTTC	CASSTGGGDEQYF
TRBD2	TRBV6-1	TRBJ2-7	TGTGCCAGCAGTGTAGATGGACTAGCGGGAGTTCACGAGCAGTACTTC	CASSVDGLAGVHEQYF
NA	TRBV11-3	TRBJ1-5	TGTGCCAGCAGCTTAGGAGGTCGTGCCGATCAGCCCCAGCATTTT	CASSLGGRADQPQHF
NA	TRBV4-1	TRBJ1-1	TGCGCCAGCAGCCCAATAATAGAGTCTTTGAACACTGAAGCTTTCTTT	CASSPIIESLNTEAFF
TRBD2	TRBV10-3	TRBJ2-3	TGTGCCACCCGTCCTAGCGGGATTGGGTGGGGCACAGATACGCAGTATTTT	CATRPSGIGWGTDTQYF